This TCR beta chain was observed in a study of OX40 agonist ivuxolimab in advanced cancers. Study-level findings and limits: CD8+ T cells averaged more expanded clones than CD4+. Clonal expansion was seen in CD4+ and CD8+ blood T cells by week 6 at 0.1 to 3.0 mg/kg.

This CDR3 is built from 16 residues. Trimming removed 4 bases from V and 8 bases from J; junction bases left unmatched: 14. Looked up from germline, CDR1 is SGHNT and CDR2 is YYREEE (reference sequence). Clones were sequenced by immunoSEQ multiplex PCR, and TCRdb holds only the in-frame ones, with some missing. The table has tens of thousands of clones, around 92% seen once; the top ten hold 10%. On this clone itself: What it recognizes is unknown.

The TCR originated in an adult with an advanced solid tumor such as melanoma, head and neck, liver or kidney cancer. Specimen: CD4+ or CD8+ T cells sorted from blood, collected in a trial of the OX40 agonist ivuxolimab. The rearrangement uses TRBV5-4 and TRBJ2-2; TRBD1 matches at 7 bases. As DNA, the CDR3 is TGTGCCAGCAGCCTCACAGGGGATATAGCGAAAGGGGAGCTGTTTTTT. As protein: CASSLTGDIAKGELFF.